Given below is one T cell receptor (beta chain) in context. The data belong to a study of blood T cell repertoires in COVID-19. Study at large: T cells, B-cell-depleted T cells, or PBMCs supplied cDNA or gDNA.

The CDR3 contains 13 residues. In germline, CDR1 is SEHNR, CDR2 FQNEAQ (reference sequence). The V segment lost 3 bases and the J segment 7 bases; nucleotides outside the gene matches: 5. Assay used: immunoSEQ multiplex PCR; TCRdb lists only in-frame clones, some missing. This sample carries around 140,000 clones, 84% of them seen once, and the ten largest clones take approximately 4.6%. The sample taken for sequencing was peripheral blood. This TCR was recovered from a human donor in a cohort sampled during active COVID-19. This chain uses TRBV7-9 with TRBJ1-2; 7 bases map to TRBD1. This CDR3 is CASSFSQGSGYTF. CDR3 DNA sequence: TGTGCCAGCAGCTTCTCACAGGGGAGTGGCTACACCTTC.